This T cell receptor beta chain came from a study of shared clonotypes between healthy human individuals. Study-wide results and limits: Shared across a few donors were around 5% of the naive CD4 clonotypes.

This clone was counted a few times. Its target is not known. V lost 1 base and J lost 6, with 9 bases in between. Germline lookup yields CDR1 SEHNR and CDR2 FQNEAQ (reference sequence). The CDR3 consists of 13 residues. Using 200 ng DNA, tens of thousands of T cell genomes, the sorted-subset replicate PCRs were run. Sequencing used immunoSEQ multiplex PCR; TCRdb keeps in-frame clones, though not all of them. The data contain 2,500,000 or so clones, around 93% of them seen just once; the ten biggest clones take up 0.37%. The genes are TRBV7-9 and TRBJ1-1; D uncertain. This receptor was identified in a man between 18 and 35 years old in good health. Some clones in this sample may be carry-over from other donors' samples. Sequencing input: naive CD4+ T cells from PBMCs. The sample's subset: CD45RA+ positively selected. The CDR3 region has the DNA TGTGCCAGCAGCTTAGTCCCATCGGCTGAAGCTTTCTTT. Protein sequence: CASSLVPSAEAFF.